A selection of T cell receptor beta chains follows, all from one sample in a study of radiotherapy plus CTLA-4 blockade in lung cancer. TCRdb keeps only in-frame clones here, not all; method: immunoSEQ multiplex PCR. The sample holds about 94,000 clones, around 84% seen once. Sequences were derived from peripheral blood, sampled from a patient treated with radiotherapy plus ipilimumab. The receptors originated from a human donor with non-small cell lung cancer that progressed on radiotherapy plus ipilimumab. Each CDR3 is given with its conserved first and last residue. D genes are given only for firm matches. Not all rows give a size; the values are once, few, many and, for expanded clones, a class.

>TRBV7-2|-|TRBJ2-5|-
CASSLGEIAQETQYF
>TRBV2|once|TRBJ2-1|-
CASMSDYNEQFF
>TRBV6-6|few|TRBJ1-1|TRBD1
CASSSGQGWNTEAFF
>TRBV14|-|TRBJ1-2|-
CASSQGGGYTF
>TRBV28|-|TRBJ2-5|TRBD2
CASTTIGYAGGGRETQYF
>TRBV9|few|TRBJ2-1|TRBD2
CASSVATRTSGLQQFF
>TRBV20-1|once|TRBJ2-1|TRBD2
CSAPLAGEQFF
>TRBV30|-|TRBJ2-2|TRBD1
CAWRTGEAGELFF
>TRBV5-6|-|TRBJ2-2|TRBD2
CASRRGWTSGNTGELFF
>TRBV4-2|-|TRBJ2-1|TRBD2
CASSLREGGDEQFF
>TRBV27|few|TRBJ2-1|TRBD1
CASSPDRVSSYNEQFF
>TRBV6-1|-|TRBJ1-5|TRBD1
CASSGRWDRGVQPQHF
>TRBV7-9|-|TRBJ2-2|-
CASRWDISTGELFF
>TRBV5-1|few|TRBJ1-1|-
CASSRLLGTEAFF
>TRBV28|-|TRBJ2-1|-
CASSSGQTYNEQFF
>TRBV28|-|TRBJ1-2|-
CASSFSTDYGYTF
>TRBV4-1|-|TRBJ2-2|-
CASSQEVPNTGELFF